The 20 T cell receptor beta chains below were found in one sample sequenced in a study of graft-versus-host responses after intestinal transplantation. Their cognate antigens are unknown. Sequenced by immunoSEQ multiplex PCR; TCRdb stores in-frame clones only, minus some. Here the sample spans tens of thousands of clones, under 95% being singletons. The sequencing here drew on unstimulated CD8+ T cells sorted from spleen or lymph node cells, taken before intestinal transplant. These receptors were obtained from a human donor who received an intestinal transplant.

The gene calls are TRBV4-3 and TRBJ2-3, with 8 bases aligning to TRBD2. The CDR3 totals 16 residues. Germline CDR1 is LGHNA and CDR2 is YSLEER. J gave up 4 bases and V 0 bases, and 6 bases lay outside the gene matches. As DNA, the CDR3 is TGCGCCAGCAGCCAAGATCCTGCTAGCGGGCCAGATACGCAGTATTTT. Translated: CASSQDPASGPDTQYF.

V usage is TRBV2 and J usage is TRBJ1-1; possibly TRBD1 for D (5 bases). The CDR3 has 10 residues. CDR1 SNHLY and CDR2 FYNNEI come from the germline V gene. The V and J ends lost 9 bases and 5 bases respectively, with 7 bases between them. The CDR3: CASGGTEAFF. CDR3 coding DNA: TGTGCCAGTGGGGGGACTGAAGCTTTCTTT.

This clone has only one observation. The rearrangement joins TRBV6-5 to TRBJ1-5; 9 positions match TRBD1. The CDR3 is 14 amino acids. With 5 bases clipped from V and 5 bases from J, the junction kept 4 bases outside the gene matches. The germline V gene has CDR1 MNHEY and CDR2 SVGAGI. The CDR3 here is CASSEQGAHQPQHF. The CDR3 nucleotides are TGTGCCAGCAGTGAACAGGGGGCGCATCAGCCCCAGCATTTT.

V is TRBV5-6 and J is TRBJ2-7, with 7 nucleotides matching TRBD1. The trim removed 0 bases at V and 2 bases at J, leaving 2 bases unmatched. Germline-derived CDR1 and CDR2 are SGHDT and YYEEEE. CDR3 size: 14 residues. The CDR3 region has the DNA TGTGCCAGCAGCTTGGATGGGACAGCCTACGAGCAGTACTTC. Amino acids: CASSLDGTAYEQYF.

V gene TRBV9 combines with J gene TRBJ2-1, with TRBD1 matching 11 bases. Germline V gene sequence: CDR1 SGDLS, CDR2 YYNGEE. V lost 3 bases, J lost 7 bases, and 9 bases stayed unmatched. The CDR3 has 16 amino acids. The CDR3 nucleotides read TGTGCCAGCAGCGGGCCGGGACAGGGGGGGCGGAATGAGCAGTTCTTC. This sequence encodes CASSGPGQGGRNEQFF.

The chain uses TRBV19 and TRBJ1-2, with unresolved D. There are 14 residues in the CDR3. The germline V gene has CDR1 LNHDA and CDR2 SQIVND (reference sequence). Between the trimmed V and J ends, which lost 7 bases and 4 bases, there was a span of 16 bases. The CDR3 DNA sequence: TGTGCCAGTACCCCCCTTCTGGCTAGCTATGGCTACACCTTC. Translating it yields CASTPLLASYGYTF.

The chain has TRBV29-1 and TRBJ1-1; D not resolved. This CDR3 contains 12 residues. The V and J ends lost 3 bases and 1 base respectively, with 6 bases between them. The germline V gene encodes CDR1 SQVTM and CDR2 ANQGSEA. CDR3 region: CSVEAGNTEAFF. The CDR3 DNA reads TGCAGCGTTGAGGCGGGGAACACTGAAGCTTTCTTT.

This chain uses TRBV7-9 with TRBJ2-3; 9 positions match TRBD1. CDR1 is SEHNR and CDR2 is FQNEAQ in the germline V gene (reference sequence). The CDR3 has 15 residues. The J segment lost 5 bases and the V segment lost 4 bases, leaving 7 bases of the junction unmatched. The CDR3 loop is CASSSTGTGIDTQYF. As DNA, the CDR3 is TGTGCCAGCAGCTCGACCGGGACAGGGATAGATACGCAGTATTTT.

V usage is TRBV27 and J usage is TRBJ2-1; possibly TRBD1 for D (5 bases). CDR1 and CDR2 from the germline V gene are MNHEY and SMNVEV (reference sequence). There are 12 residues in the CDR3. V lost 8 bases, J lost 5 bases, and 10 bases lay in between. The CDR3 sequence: CASVGADNEQFF. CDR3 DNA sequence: TGTGCCAGCGTTGGGGCCGACAATGAGCAGTTCTTC.

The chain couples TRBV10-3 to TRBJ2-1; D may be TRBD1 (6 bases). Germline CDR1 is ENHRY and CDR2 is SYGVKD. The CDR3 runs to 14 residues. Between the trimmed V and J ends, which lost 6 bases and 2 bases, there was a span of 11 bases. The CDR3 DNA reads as TGTGCCATCAGGACAGGCAACACCTACAATGAGCAGTTCTTC. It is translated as CAIRTGNTYNEQFF.

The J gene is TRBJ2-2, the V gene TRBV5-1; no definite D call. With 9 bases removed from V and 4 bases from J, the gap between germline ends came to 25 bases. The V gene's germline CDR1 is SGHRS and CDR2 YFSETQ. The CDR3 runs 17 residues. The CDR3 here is CAITMRQYQGCTGELFF. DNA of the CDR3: TGCGCCATCACCATGCGGCAGTACCAAGGTTGCACCGGGGAGCTGTTTTTT.

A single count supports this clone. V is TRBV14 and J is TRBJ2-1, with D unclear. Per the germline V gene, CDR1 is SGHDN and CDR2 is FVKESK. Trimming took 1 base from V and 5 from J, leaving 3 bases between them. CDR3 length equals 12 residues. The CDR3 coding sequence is TGTGCCAGCAGCCAAGCGGACAATGAGCAGTTCTTC. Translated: CASSQADNEQFF.

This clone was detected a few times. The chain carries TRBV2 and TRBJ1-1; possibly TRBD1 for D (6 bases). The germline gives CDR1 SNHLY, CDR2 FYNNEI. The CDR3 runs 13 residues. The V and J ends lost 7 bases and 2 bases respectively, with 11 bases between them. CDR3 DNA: TGTGCCAGCACCGAGACAGGAAACACTGAAGCTTTCTTT. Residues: CASTETGNTEAFF.

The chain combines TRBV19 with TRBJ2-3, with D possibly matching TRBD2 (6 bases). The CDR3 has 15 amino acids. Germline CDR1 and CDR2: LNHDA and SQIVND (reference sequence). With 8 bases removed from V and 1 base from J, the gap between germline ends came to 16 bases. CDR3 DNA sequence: TGTGCCAGTGGACTTAGCGGTGGGGGCACAGATACGCAGTATTTT. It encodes CASGLSGGGTDTQYF.

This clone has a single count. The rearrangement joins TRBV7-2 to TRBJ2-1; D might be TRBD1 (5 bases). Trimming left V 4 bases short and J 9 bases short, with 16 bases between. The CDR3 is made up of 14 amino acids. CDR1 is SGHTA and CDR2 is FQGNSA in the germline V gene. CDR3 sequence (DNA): TGTGCCAGCAGCTCGAATTTAGGGGTTAGTGAGCAGTTCTTC. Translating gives CASSSNLGVSEQFF.

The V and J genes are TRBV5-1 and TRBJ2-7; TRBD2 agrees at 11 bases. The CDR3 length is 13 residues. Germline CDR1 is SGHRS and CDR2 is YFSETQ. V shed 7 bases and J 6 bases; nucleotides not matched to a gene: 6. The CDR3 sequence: CASSRGLAAEQYF. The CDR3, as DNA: TGCGCCAGCTCCCGGGGACTAGCGGCCGAGCAGTACTTC.

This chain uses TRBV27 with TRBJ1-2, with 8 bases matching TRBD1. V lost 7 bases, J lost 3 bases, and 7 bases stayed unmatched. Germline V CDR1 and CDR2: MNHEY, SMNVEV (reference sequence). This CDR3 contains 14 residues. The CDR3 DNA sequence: TGTGCCAGCACCTCTCGGACAGGGCACTATGGCTACACCTTC. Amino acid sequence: CASTSRTGHYGYTF.

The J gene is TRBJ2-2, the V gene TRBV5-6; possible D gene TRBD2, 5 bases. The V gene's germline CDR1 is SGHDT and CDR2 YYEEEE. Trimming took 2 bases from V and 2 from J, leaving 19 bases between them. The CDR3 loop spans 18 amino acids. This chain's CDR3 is CASSLSYTGRDNTGELFF. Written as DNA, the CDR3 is TGTGCCAGCAGCTTAAGCTATACTGGACGGGATAACACCGGGGAGCTGTTTTTT.

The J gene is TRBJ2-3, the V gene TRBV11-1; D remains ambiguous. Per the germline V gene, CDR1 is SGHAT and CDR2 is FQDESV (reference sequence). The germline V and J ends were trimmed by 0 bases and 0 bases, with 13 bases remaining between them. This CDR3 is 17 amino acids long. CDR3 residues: CASSLADLPVSTDTQYF. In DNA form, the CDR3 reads TGTGCCAGCAGCTTAGCCGACTTACCTGTGAGCACAGATACGCAGTATTTT.

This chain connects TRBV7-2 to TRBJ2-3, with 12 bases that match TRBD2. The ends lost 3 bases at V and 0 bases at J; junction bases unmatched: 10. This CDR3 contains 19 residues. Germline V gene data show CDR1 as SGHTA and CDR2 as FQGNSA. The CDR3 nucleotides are TGTGCCAGCAGCTTCCTATACCGGACTAGCGGGGAGAGCACAGATACGCAGTATTTT. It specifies CASSFLYRTSGESTDTQYF.